Listed here are 19 T cell receptor beta chains from one sample, sequenced in a study of cytomegalovirus exposure and HLA in healthy donors. 13 Jbeta primers and 60 Vbeta primers were used for the PCR. Some clones are missing from TCRdb's copy, which holds only in-frame ones; the method was immunoSEQ multiplex PCR. Among about 200,000 clones, about three quarters were seen once, and the ten largest hold 2.1%. The sample comprised PBMCs. The receptors originated from a woman aged 30 to 39 in good health and CMV-seropositive.

The rearrangement links TRBV19 to TRBJ1-2; D is possibly TRBD1 (5 bases). This CDR3 comprises 15 residues. CDR1 and CDR2 (germline): LNHDA, SQIVND (reference sequence). V was pared by 5 bases and J by 7 bases, with 20 bases between. The CDR3 DNA sequence: TGTGCCAGTAGTCTCGACAGTACCCTTAGGAGTGGCTACACCTTC. This codes for CASSLDSTLRSGYTF.

The chain is built from TRBV2 and TRBJ2-3, with 10 bases aligning to TRBD1. The germline V gene has CDR1 SNHLY and CDR2 FYNNEI. Trimming removed 5 bases from V and 4 bases from J; junction bases left unmatched: 3. This CDR3 has 14 residues. In nucleotides, the CDR3 is TGTGCCAGCAGTCGGGACAGGGGCCCAGATACGCAGTATTTT. This sequence encodes CASSRDRGPDTQYF.

The V gene is TRBV5-1, the J gene TRBJ2-3; D remains unclear. This CDR3 is 15 amino acids long. Trimming removed 1 base from V and 2 bases from J, with 11 bases in between. Germline V lookup: CDR1 SGHRS, CDR2 YFSETQ. CDR3 sequence (DNA): TGCGCCAGCAGCTTGACAACGAGGATCACAGATACGCAGTATTTT. Translated: CASSLTTRITDTQYF.

The chain has TRBV7-3 and TRBJ2-6, with unresolved D. The germline CDR1 and CDR2 sequences are SGHTA and FQGTGA. CDR3 length: 15 residues. The germline V and J ends were trimmed by 0 bases and 4 bases, with 7 bases remaining between them. The chain's CDR3 is CASSLTAGGANVLTF. The CDR3 nucleotides read TGTGCCAGCAGCTTAACGGCCGGGGGGGCCAACGTCCTGACTTTC.

About this clone itself: A read error may produce the germline difference seen at one junction end. The same CDR3 can be traced to other DNA sequences in this sample. The CDR3 spells CASSLQSSYNSPLHF. The CDR3 bases are TGTGCCAGCAGCCTACAGAGCTCCTATAATTCGCCCCTCCACTTT. This chain uses TRBV7-2 with TRBJ1-6; D not resolved. The germline CDR1 and CDR2 sequences are SGHTA and FQGNSA. CDR3 length: 15 amino acids.

The J gene is TRBJ2-5, the V gene TRBV29-1, with 7 bases matching TRBD2. V dropped 7 bases and J dropped 1; count of bases not matched to a gene: 3. Per germline, CDR1 SQVTM and CDR2 ANQGSEA. The CDR3 spans 12 residues. For the CDR3, the DNA is TGCAGCGCCACGGGAGGCCAAGAGACCCAGTACTTC. Translating it yields CSATGGQETQYF.

The chain is built from TRBV19 and TRBJ1-4, with 11 nucleotides matching TRBD1. The ends lost 6 bases at V and 6 bases at J; junction bases unmatched: 3. The CDR3 spans 14 residues. Germline V gene sequence: CDR1 LNHDA, CDR2 SQIVND (reference sequence). CDR3 sequence: CASSLGQGDEKLFF. As DNA, the CDR3 is TGTGCCAGTAGCCTGGGACAGGGGGATGAAAAACTGTTTTTT.

J is TRBJ1-6 and V is TRBV5-1, with D possibly matching TRBD1 (5 bases). Germline CDR1 is SGHRS and CDR2 is YFSETQ. With 4 bases removed from V and 7 bases from J, the gap between germline ends came to 18 bases. This CDR3 comprises 16 residues. For the CDR3, the DNA is TGCGCCAGCAGCGGACCGGACGGGGGGGGAAATTCACCCCTCCACTTT. It codes for CASSGPDGGGNSPLHF.

This clone has a handful of counts. V is TRBV2 and J is TRBJ1-6; 7 positions agree with TRBD1. Germline trimming cut 6 bases from V and 7 bases from J; bases unmatched to any gene: 12. The CDR3 loop spans 16 amino acids. In germline, CDR1 is SNHLY, CDR2 FYNNEI. CDR3 in DNA: TGTGCCAGCAGGGGACAGCAAAACCCTTTGAATTCACCCCTCCACTTT. Translating it yields CASRGQQNPLNSPLHF.

V is TRBV11-2 and J is TRBJ2-3, with 7 bases identical to TRBD2. CDR3 length equals 13 residues. With V trimmed by 8 bases and J by 6 bases, 8 bases remained unmatched. CDR1 is SGHAT, CDR2 FQNNGV, per germline. DNA of the CDR3: TGTGCCAGCGGGGGGGATAAAAGTGATACGCAGTATTTT. Its protein is CASGGDKSDTQYF.

This sequence joins TRBV5-6 and TRBJ2-5, with unresolved D. The germline V gene has CDR1 SGHDT and CDR2 YYEEEE. Deletions cut 3 bases from V and 0 bases from J, with 12 bases between. The CDR3 sequence is 15 residues long. CDR3: CASSSSLRYQETQYF. CDR3 DNA: TGTGCCAGCAGCTCCTCACTCCGGTACCAAGAGACCCAGTACTTC.

The J gene is TRBJ1-1, the V gene TRBV30; 10 positions match TRBD1. The CDR3 is made up of 14 amino acids. Germline trimming cut 2 bases from V and 5 bases from J; bases unmatched to any gene: 5. Per the germline V gene, CDR1 is GTSNPN and CDR2 is SVGIG (reference sequence). The CDR3 nucleotides are TGTGCCTGGAGTTTCGACAGGGGGCTGACTGAAGCTTTCTTT. Its protein product is CAWSFDRGLTEAFF.

This chain joins TRBV27 and TRBJ2-2, with 12 bases lining up with TRBD1. CDR1 is MNHEY, CDR2 SMNVEV, per germline (reference sequence). There are 17 residues in the CDR3. Trimming took 7 bases from V and 8 from J; bases not matched to a gene: 14. CDR3: CASTNYPGTGGSGELFF. CDR3 bases: TGTGCCAGCACCAACTACCCCGGGACAGGGGGCTCGGGGGAGCTGTTTTTT.

This clone was counted between two and nine times. J is TRBJ1-1 and V is TRBV5-4; D ambiguous. Looked up from germline, CDR1 is SGHNT and CDR2 is YYREEE (reference sequence). V was clipped by 4 bases and J by 8 bases, with 21 bases between them. The CDR3 has 15 residues. In nucleotides, the CDR3 is TGTGCCAGCAGCGGTACCGGGAAAGTGAGAAAAGAAGCTTTCTTT. As protein: CASSGTGKVRKEAFF.

The chain employs TRBV7-9 and TRBJ1-4, with D perhaps TRBD1 (5 bases). Trimming took 5 bases from V and 6 from J, leaving 16 bases between them. The CDR3 has 15 amino acids. Germline V lookup: CDR1 SEHNR, CDR2 FQNEAQ (reference sequence). CDR3 sequence: CASSTREDRHEKLFF. As DNA, the CDR3 is TGTGCCAGCAGCACCAGGGAGGATCGTCATGAAAAACTGTTTTTT.

The gene calls are TRBV28 and TRBJ2-7; TRBD2 matches at 8 bases. This CDR3 contains 13 residues. V trimming: 8 bases; J trimming: 4 bases; junction bases outside the gene matches: 7. Germline lookup yields CDR1 MDHEN and CDR2 SYDVKM. For the CDR3, the DNA is TGTGCCAGCCGACCGGGGGGGCGATACGAGCAGTACTTC. It specifies CASRPGGRYEQYF.

The V and J genes are TRBV30 and TRBJ2-7; possible D gene TRBD1, 5 bases. CDR3 length: 11 residues. Germline CDR1 and CDR2: GTSNPN and SVGIG (reference sequence). V was shortened by 2 bases and J by 7 bases, with 9 bases between the two germline ends. The CDR3 is CAWSLGVEQYF. The CDR3 nucleotides read TGTGCCTGGAGTTTAGGGGTTGAGCAGTACTTC.

This chain joins TRBV2 and TRBJ2-1; weak D call: TRBD2 (6 bases). This CDR3 comprises 13 residues. Germline CDR1 and CDR2: SNHLY and FYNNEI. Trimming shortened V by 1 base and J by 10 bases, and 11 bases separated the two germline ends. The CDR3 reads CASSEEGLAEQFF. CDR3 DNA: TGTGCCAGCAGTGAAGAGGGGCTAGCGGAGCAGTTCTTC.

V is TRBV21-1 and J is TRBJ1-1. TRBV21-1 is designated a pseudogene. The CDR3 spans 16 residues. CDR3 protein: CASSKGGGLGGTEAFF. The CDR3 nucleotides read TGTGCCAGCAGCAAGGGGGGGGGATTGGGGGGCACTGAAGCTTTCTTT.